This T cell receptor (beta chain) stems from a study of CD8+ T cells in alopecia areata. Extraction of RNA preceded its reverse transcription into cDNA, which served as the sequencing template. Method: immunoSEQ multiplex PCR; TCRdb's copy keeps in-frame clones and lacks some. This table holds 80,000 to 100,000 clones, over 40% found once. Between the trimmed V and J ends, which lost 0 bases and 0 bases, there was a span of 11 bases. The CDR3 contains 16 residues. Germline V gene sequence: CDR1 MNHEY, CDR2 SVGAGI. The source material was CD4+ T cells sorted from blood. The chain uses TRBV6-5 and TRBJ2-5; D not certain. The receptor's source is a human donor with alopecia areata. The CDR3 reads CASSYSWARNQETQYF. CDR3 nucleotides: TGTGCCAGCAGTTACTCGTGGGCGAGGAACCAAGAGACCCAGTACTTC.